These 7 T cell receptor beta chains were sequenced from one sample in a study of blood T cells in healthy people across ages. Primed by a sample-barcoded 5' primer and a J-beta primer mix, a second PCR proceeded for roughly 6 to 12 cycles. TCRdb reprocessed the 5' RACE reads with MiXCR, giving one entry per CDR3 protein. The sample contains about a million distinct CDR3 sequences, roughly half of which appear only once. Material: blood. The receptors originated from a woman aged 60-75 years in good health.

This clonotype was counted only a few times. The chain is built from TRBV20-1 and TRBJ2-7, with 10 bases that match TRBD1. The CDR3 is 14 amino acids. With V trimmed by 6 bases and J by 4 bases, 9 bases remained unmatched. Germline CDR1 is DFQATT and CDR2 is SNEGSKA (reference sequence). The chain's CDR3 is CSAKTGGLDYEQYF. CDR3 coding DNA: TGCAGTGCAAAGACAGGGGGCCTTGATTACGAGCAGTACTTC.

This clonotype was seen a handful of times. J is TRBJ2-5 and V is TRBV5-1, with D possibly matching TRBD2 (6 bases). This CDR3 comprises 13 residues. Germline-derived CDR1 and CDR2 are SGHRS and YFSETQ. V lost 4 bases to trimming and J lost 4 bases, with 11 bases between them. As DNA, the CDR3 is TGCGCCAGCAGCAAGGAGGGCCGAGAGACCCAGTACTTC. As protein: CASSKEGRETQYF.

CDR3 loop: CSVGQGAGQPQHF. CDR3 sequence (DNA): TGCAGCGTGGGACAGGGGGCCGGTCAGCCCCAGCATTTT. The chain has TRBV29-1 and TRBJ1-5; 12 nucleotides line up with TRBD1. Trimming removed 6 bases from V and 6 bases from J; junction bases left unmatched: 3. The germline CDR1 and CDR2 sequences are SQVTM and ANQGSEA. This CDR3 region has 13 residues. The full variable domain, rest sourced from reference TRBV29-1 and TRBJ1-5, is SAVISQKPSRDICQRGTSLTIQCQVDSQVTMMFWYRQQPGQSLTLIATANQGSEATYESGFVIDKFPISRPNLTFSTLTVSNMSPEDSSIYLCSVGQGAGQPQHFGDGTRLSIL.

The rearrangement joins TRBV6-1 to TRBJ2-7; D perhaps matches TRBD2 (6 bases). Trimming shortened V by 11 bases and J by 5 bases, and 16 bases separated the two germline ends. Germline V CDR1 and CDR2: MNHNS, SASEGT. CDR3 length: 12 residues. The CDR3 DNA sequence: TGTGCCTCAACAGCCGGCGGGAACGAGCAGTACTTC. Its protein product is CASTAGGNEQYF.

V is TRBV6-1 and J is TRBJ2-1; possibly TRBD2 for D (6 bases). The CDR3 totals 12 residues. Germline CDR1 and CDR2: MNHNS and SASEGT. V was trimmed by 7 bases and J by 10 bases, leaving 14 bases between them. The CDR3 nucleotides read TGTGCCAGCACGAGGGAAAGCGGGGAGCAGTTCTTC. This translates into CASTRESGEQFF.

This chain connects TRBV27 to TRBJ2-1; 13 bases map to TRBD2. V shed 6 bases and J 8 bases; nucleotides not matched to a gene: 7. The length of the CDR3 is 15 residues. The V gene's germline CDR1 is MNHEY and CDR2 SMNVEV (reference sequence). CDR3 region: CASRATSGRGYEQFF. CDR3 DNA: TGTGCCAGCAGAGCCACTAGCGGGAGGGGATATGAGCAGTTCTTC.

The V gene is TRBV4-2, the J gene TRBJ2-4; TRBD2 aligns across 8 bases. J was trimmed by 7 bases and V by 0 bases; bases with no gene match: 11. The CDR3 loop spans 17 amino acids. CDR1 and CDR2 from the germline V gene are LGHNA and YNFKEQ. CDR3 nucleotide sequence: TGTGCCAGCAGCCAAGATCGCAGCGGGAGAAAGGGGAACATTCAGTACTTC. Translating it yields CASSQDRSGRKGNIQYF.